This T cell receptor (beta chain) was documented in a study of blood T cell repertoires in COVID-19. The overall study: Acute and convalescent COVID-19 specimens originated in the United States, Italy and Spain.

This clone came up a few times. This table comes from immunoSEQ multiplex PCR, and its TCRdb copy is limited to in-frame clones, with some not included. Here the sample spans around 260,000 clones, 84% being singletons. The clonotype was recovered from a person aged 65 to 79 with COVID-19, enrolled during active disease. The sample was peripheral blood.

CDR3 sequence reads: CASRPDRGSEAFF. The CDR3 nucleotides read TGTGCCAGTAGGCCAGACAGGGGATCTGAAGCTTTCTTT. The V gene is TRBV19, the J gene TRBJ1-1, with 8 bases fitting TRBD1. Germline values: CDR1 LNHDA, CDR2 SQIVND (reference sequence). Trimming cost V 6 bases and J 6 bases; bases outside gene matches: 6. This CDR3 spans 13 amino acids.